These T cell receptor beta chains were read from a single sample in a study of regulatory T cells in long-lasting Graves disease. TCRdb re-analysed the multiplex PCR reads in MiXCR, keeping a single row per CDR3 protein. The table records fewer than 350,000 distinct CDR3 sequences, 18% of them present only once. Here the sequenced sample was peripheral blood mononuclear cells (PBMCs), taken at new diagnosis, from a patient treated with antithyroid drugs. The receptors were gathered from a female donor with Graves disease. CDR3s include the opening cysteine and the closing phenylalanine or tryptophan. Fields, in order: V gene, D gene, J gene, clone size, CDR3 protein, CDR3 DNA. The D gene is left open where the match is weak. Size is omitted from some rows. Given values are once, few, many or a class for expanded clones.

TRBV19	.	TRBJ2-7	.	CASSVVFSSYEQYF	TGTGCCAGTAGCGTCGTTTTTAGCTCCTACGAGCAGTACTTC
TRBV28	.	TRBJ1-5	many	CASRRGTTNQPQHF	TGTGCCAGCAGGAGAGGGACAACAAATCAGCCCCAGCATTTT
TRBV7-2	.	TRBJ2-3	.	CASSSQGPNYNEQCF	TGTGCCAGCAGCTCCCAGGGGCCGAACTACAATGAGCAGTGCTTC
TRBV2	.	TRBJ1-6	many	CASSVRQASYNSPLHF	TGTGCCAGCAGTGTACGTCAGGCCTCGTATAATTCACCCCTCCACTTT
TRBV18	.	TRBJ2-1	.	CASSPPMGTGVGNEQFF	TGTGCCAGCTCACCACCGATGGGGACTGGTGTCGGCAATGAGCAGTTCTTC
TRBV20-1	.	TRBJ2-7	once	CSARETGLVRYEQYF	TGCAGTGCTAGAGAAACAGGGCTAGTTCGGTACGAGCAGTACTTC
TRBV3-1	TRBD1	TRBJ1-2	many	CASSQDVGQPYGYTF	TGTGCCAGCAGCCAAGATGTGGGACAGCCCTATGGCTACACCTTC
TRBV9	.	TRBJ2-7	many	CASSVGLQTLEQYF	TGTGCCAGCAGCGTTGGACTACAAACCCTGGAGCAGTACTTC
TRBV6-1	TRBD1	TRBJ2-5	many	CASRPITGTGLMETQYF	TGTGCCAGCAGACCCATAACCGGGACAGGGTTGATGGAGACCCAGTACTTC
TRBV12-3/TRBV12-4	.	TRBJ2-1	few	CASIKAGAGGEQFF	TGTGCCAGCATTAAAGCAGGGGCTGGGGGGGAGCAGTTCTTC
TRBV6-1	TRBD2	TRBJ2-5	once	CASAGTSGDQETQYF	TGTGCCAGCGCAGGGACTAGCGGGGATCAAGAGACCCAGTACTTC
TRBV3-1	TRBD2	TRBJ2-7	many	CASSQEPSGRTYEQYF	TGTGCCAGCAGCCAAGAGCCTAGCGGGAGGACCTACGAGCAGTACTTC
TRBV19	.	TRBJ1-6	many	CASSNEGSHFSPLHF	TGTGCCAGTAGTAATGAGGGCAGCCACTTTTCACCCCTCCACTTT